This passage covers 22 T cell receptor beta chains from one sample sequenced in a study of shared clonotypes between healthy human individuals. Cells designated naive CD8 were CD45RO-negative and were positively selected for CCR7, with terminally differentiated effector memory CD45RA+ cells excluded. TCRdb's table, derived via immunoSEQ multiplex PCR, lists solely in-frame clones and lacks some. Among around 1.9 million clones listed, around 93% were seen once. The specimen sequenced was naive CD8+ T cells from PBMCs. Receptor source: a man aged 18-30 years in good health. Some clones in this sample may be carry-over from other donors' samples.

Only a few counts were recorded for this clone. The rearrangement links TRBV7-9 to TRBJ1-1; TRBD1 might be the D (6 bases). This CDR3 contains 17 residues. Trimming left V 5 bases short and J 0 bases short, with 19 bases between. CDR1 SEHNR and CDR2 FQNEAQ come from the germline V gene (reference sequence). This chain's CDR3 is CASSPRQAYWMNTEAFF. CDR3 sequence (DNA): TGTGCCAGCAGCCCCCGACAGGCGTACTGGATGAACACTGAAGCTTTCTTT.

The chain employs TRBV27 and TRBJ2-5; 7 nucleotides match TRBD2. V shed 5 bases, J shed 3 bases, and the junction held 15 bases outside the gene matches. This CDR3 region has 17 residues. Germline values: CDR1 MNHEY, CDR2 SMNVEV (reference sequence). CDR3 sequence reads: CASSPSPFGGSEETQYF. CDR3 DNA sequence: TGTGCCAGCAGTCCCTCCCCGTTCGGGGGGTCAGAAGAGACCCAGTACTTC.

This clone was seen a handful of times. The gene calls are TRBV4-1 and TRBJ1-2; D remains ambiguous. Trimming removed 2 bases at V and 7 bases at J, with 5 bases between. This CDR3 has 11 amino acids. CDR1 and CDR2 (germline): MGHRA, YSYEKL. The CDR3 spells CASSQSGGYTF. DNA for the CDR3: TGCGCCAGCAGCCAAAGTGGTGGCTACACCTTC.

This clone was counted once. J is TRBJ2-5 and V is TRBV7-2; maybe TRBD2 (6 bases). V lost 5 bases, J lost 0 bases, and 16 bases lay in between. Germline assignment: CDR1 SGHTA and CDR2 FQGNSA. The CDR3 runs to 16 residues. The CDR3 sequence: CASSRGSQGHQETQYF. As DNA, the CDR3 is TGTGCCAGCAGCCGGGGGAGTCAGGGACACCAAGAGACCCAGTACTTC.

V gene TRBV12-5 combines with J gene TRBJ2-7; 7 bases fit TRBD2. V shed 9 bases, J shed 6 bases, and the junction held 11 bases outside the gene matches. The CDR3 covers 13 residues. Germline V gene data show CDR1 as LGHNT and CDR2 as FRNRAP. CDR3 sequence reads: CASSWEGLSEQYF. The CDR3 DNA reads TGTGCTAGCTCCTGGGAGGGCCTAAGCGAGCAGTACTTC. The entire variable domain, with the rest obtained from reference TRBV12-5 and TRBJ2-7, is as follows: DARVTQTPRHKVTEMGQEVTMRCQPILGHNTVFWYRQTMMQGLELLAYFRNRAPLDDSGMPKDRFSAEMPDATLATLKIQPSEPRDSAVYFCASSWEGLSEQYFGPGTRLTVT.

In its sample, this clone was seen a few times. CDR3 in amino acids: CACSKRPNTEAFF. The CDR3 coding sequence is TGTGCCTGCTCGAAGAGACCGAACACTGAAGCTTTCTTT. J is TRBJ1-1 and V is TRBV30; no clear D. Germline assignment: CDR1 GTSNPN and CDR2 SVGIG (reference sequence). The V and J ends lost 6 bases and 1 base respectively, with 12 bases between them. CDR3 length: 13 amino acids.

The chain has TRBV13 and TRBJ1-1, with no clear D. V was pared by 0 bases and J by 1 base, with 6 bases between. CDR1 and CDR2 (germline): PRHDT, FYEKMQ (reference sequence). There are 14 residues in the CDR3. The CDR3 DNA follows: TGTGCCAGCAGCTTAGGGGTCAGGAACACTGAAGCTTTCTTT. Translating gives CASSLGVRNTEAFF.

The chain links TRBV7-9 to TRBJ2-2, with a tentative D call TRBD2 (7 bases). The length of the CDR3 is 14 residues. Germline V gene sequence: CDR1 SEHNR, CDR2 FQNEAQ (reference sequence). V gave up 5 bases and J gave up 4 bases, with 11 bases separating them. The CDR3 coding sequence is TGTGCCAGCAGCGAAAGGGGGGGCACCGGGGAGCTGTTTTTT. Its protein product is CASSERGGTGELFF.

This chain links TRBV2 with TRBJ2-5, with TRBD1 identical over 10 bases. The CDR3 sequence is 16 residues long. The trim removed 6 bases at V and 5 bases at J, leaving 12 bases unmatched. The germline CDR1 and CDR2 sequences are SNHLY and FYNNEI. The CDR3 DNA is TGTGCCAGCAGAGATAGGAGACAGGGGGCGCGGGAGACCCAGTACTTC. Translated: CASRDRRQGARETQYF. The full variable domain, in which reference TRBV2 and TRBJ2-5 provide the parts outside the CDR3, is EPEVTQTPSHQVTQMGQEVILRCVPISNHLYFYWYRQILGQKVEFLVSFYNNEISEKSEIFDDQFSVERPDGSNFTLKIRSTKLEDSAMYFCASRDRRQGARETQYFGPGTRLLVL.

The chain combines TRBV9 with TRBJ1-2; possibly TRBD1 for D (6 bases). V was shortened by 0 bases and J by 0 bases, with 15 bases between the two germline ends. This CDR3 has 17 residues. The germline CDR1 and CDR2 sequences are SGDLS and YYNGEE. The chain's CDR3 is CASSVGGQPIPNYGYTF. The DNA for the CDR3 is TGTGCCAGCAGCGTAGGAGGACAGCCTATTCCTAACTATGGCTACACCTTC.

This rearrangement joins TRBV10-3 to TRBJ1-3, with D unclear. Germline loops: CDR1 ENHRY, CDR2 SYGVKD. Deletions cut 10 bases from V and 3 bases from J, with 22 bases between. CDR3 size: 16 residues. Here the CDR3 DNA reads TGTGCCACCTCTCGTGACCGAATAGTGGATGGAAACACCATATATTTT. Residues: CATSRDRIVDGNTIYF.

This chain uses TRBV7-9 with TRBJ2-7; 7 positions match TRBD2. The V gene's germline CDR1 is SEHNR and CDR2 FQNEAQ (reference sequence). This CDR3 spans 14 amino acids. V lost 6 bases and J lost 6; bases outside the gene matches: 11. The CDR3 DNA reads as TGTGCCAGCAGACGGACTAGGTCCCAACCCGAGCAGTACTTC. As protein: CASRRTRSQPEQYF.

This chain joins TRBV19 and TRBJ1-1; TRBD1 matches at 10 bases. Germline V gene data show CDR1 as LNHDA and CDR2 as SQIVND (reference sequence). This CDR3 contains 17 residues. The trim removed 1 base at V and 4 bases at J, leaving 9 bases unmatched. DNA for the CDR3: TGTGCCAGTAGTATAGGCGGACAGGGGGTGAGGGGCACTGAAGCTTTCTTT. This codes for CASSIGGQGVRGTEAFF.

This clone was found once. The chain has TRBV6-5 and TRBJ2-1; possible D gene TRBD2, 6 bases. The V gene's germline CDR1 is MNHEY and CDR2 SVGAGI. The V end was cut by 10 bases, the J end by 2 bases, with 18 bases between. CDR3 length equals 15 residues. The CDR3 DNA is TGTGCCACCGACCCAGCGGGCGCCCCCTACAATGAGCAGTTCTTC. This encodes CATDPAGAPYNEQFF.

The chain recombines TRBV29-1 with TRBJ2-1; 11 bases map to TRBD2. CDR3 length equals 17 residues. The junction had 8 bases not matched to a gene; V was cut back by 4 bases and J by 0 bases. Per germline, CDR1 SQVTM and CDR2 ANQGSEA. The CDR3 DNA follows: TGCAGCGTTGGAGGGACTAGCGGACAAATCTCCTACAATGAGCAGTTCTTC. Amino acids: CSVGGTSGQISYNEQFF.

The CDR3 DNA follows: TGTGCCAGCAGTTACGGCGCTTTGAGGGCTGAGCAGTTCTTC. It yields the protein CASSYGALRAEQFF. The V gene is TRBV27, the J gene TRBJ2-1, with D possibly matching TRBD2 (5 bases). This CDR3 contains 14 residues. Trimming took 4 bases from V and 9 from J, leaving 16 bases between them. Germline V CDR1 and CDR2: MNHEY, SMNVEV (reference sequence).

This chain links TRBV2 with TRBJ1-2, with TRBD1 as a possible D gene (6 bases). From germline, CDR1 is SNHLY and CDR2 FYNNEI. The CDR3 loop spans 15 amino acids. V lost 6 bases, J lost 2 bases, and 16 bases lay in between. CDR3 in amino acids: CASRQTDSRNYGYTF. The CDR3 DNA reads TGTGCCAGCAGGCAGACGGACAGTAGGAACTATGGCTACACCTTC.

This clone came up once. The gene calls are TRBV4-3 and TRBJ2-7; 8 nucleotides agree with TRBD1. The trim removed 1 base at V and 0 bases at J, leaving 2 bases unmatched. CDR3 length: 15 residues. The germline gives CDR1 LGHNA, CDR2 YSLEER. CDR3 bases: TGCGCCAGCAGCCAAGCAGGGGGCTTCTCCTACGAGCAGTACTTC. This gives the protein CASSQAGGFSYEQYF.

V usage is TRBV27 and J usage is TRBJ2-1; D may be TRBD1 (6 bases). This CDR3 has 15 amino acids. Germline CDR1 reads MNHEY; CDR2 reads SMNVEV (reference sequence). Trimming cost V 7 bases and J 4 bases, with 17 bases left between them. For the CDR3, the DNA is TGTGCCAGCACCCCGTGGCAGGGGTCTTACAATGAGCAGTTCTTC. Protein: CASTPWQGSYNEQFF.

The genes are TRBV14 and TRBJ1-3, with D possibly TRBD1 on 5 matching bases. The ends were cut back, 6 bases at V and 3 bases at J, with 6 bases in the middle. CDR3 length: 12 amino acids. Germline-derived CDR1 and CDR2 are SGHDN and FVKESK. The CDR3 sequence is CASRGLGNTIYF. The CDR3 nucleotides are TGTGCCAGCAGGGGGCTTGGAAACACCATATATTTT.

This chain links TRBV27 with TRBJ2-7, with D maybe TRBD2 (6 bases). The V end lost 1 base, the J end lost 4 bases, and 14 bases lay between the germline ends. CDR1 and CDR2 (germline): MNHEY, SMNVEV (reference sequence). This CDR3 has 15 residues. The CDR3 bases are TGTGCCAGCAGTTTATTTGGGTTGGGGACTTACGAGCAGTACTTC. It encodes CASSLFGLGTYEQYF.

Regarding this clone: Other DNA sequences in the sample encode the same CDR3. This chain uses TRBV27 with TRBJ2-1; no clear D. Germline V lookup: CDR1 MNHEY, CDR2 SMNVEV (reference sequence). This CDR3 comprises 13 residues. Trimming left V 0 bases short and J 10 bases short, with 10 bases between. CDR3 region: CASSLSLRNEQFF. CDR3 nucleotides: TGTGCCAGCAGTTTATCGTTAAGAAACGAGCAGTTCTTC.